The rows below give T cell receptor beta chains drawn from one sample of a study of regulatory T cells in long-lasting Graves disease. TCRdb reanalysed the multiplex PCR reads using MiXCR and keeps one entry per CDR3 protein. This sample yields about 420,000 distinct CDR3 sequences, of which roughly a quarter are seen a single time; approximately 28% belongs to the top ten. The starting material was peripheral blood mononuclear cells (PBMCs), obtained when the disease was refractory, from a patient treated with antithyroid drugs. These receptors came from a female donor with Graves disease. The CDR3 runs from the conserved cysteine through the conserved F or W. The D gene is left open where the match is weak. A row's size may be missing; if present it is once, few, many or a size class.

v_call	j_call	d_call	cdr3_length	clone_size	cdr3_nt	cdr3_aa
TRBV28	TRBJ1-1	TRBD1	13	many	TGTGCCAGCACGCAGGGGGTGAGTACTGAAGCTTTCTTT	CASTQGVSTEAFF
TRBV6-9	TRBJ2-4	.	15	.	TGTGCCAGCAGTTACGCTAGCGGAGGGGGAAACATTCAGTACTTC	CASSYASGGGNIQYF
TRBV6-1	TRBJ2-7	TRBD2	15	many	TGTGCCAGCAGGTCGTTGGGTGCGGGAGCGAGTGAGCAGTACTTC	CASRSLGAGASEQYF
TRBV6-2/TRBV6-3	TRBJ2-7	.	11	many	TGTGCCAGCCGGGGACTCTACGAGCAGTACTTC	CASRGLYEQYF
TRBV7-2	TRBJ2-7	TRBD2	13	.	TGTGCCAGCAGCTCCGGGACTAAAGGCGAGCAGTACTTC	CASSSGTKGEQYF
TRBV7-2	TRBJ1-4	.	15	many	TGTGCCAGCAGCTCAGACGGACAGTCATCAGAAAAACTGTTTTTT	CASSSDGQSSEKLFF
TRBV28	TRBJ2-2	TRBD1	15	many	TGTGCCAGCAGCCGACAGGGGGTAGACACCGGGGAGCTGTTTTTT	CASSRQGVDTGELFF
TRBV6-1	TRBJ1-2	.	14	few	TGTGCCAGCAGGAACCGGGACGGGGACTATGGCTACACCTTC	CASRNRDGDYGYTF
TRBV7-8	TRBJ2-7	TRBD2	14	.	TGTGCCAGCAGCTTAGGCGGGAGGAGCGACGAGCAGTACTTC	CASSLGGRSDEQYF
TRBV19	TRBJ1-1	.	14	.	TGTGCCAGTAATTCCGCATTGGGGAACACTGAAGCTTTCTTT	CASNSALGNTEAFF
TRBV7-2	TRBJ1-2	.	14	few	TGTGCCAGCAGCTTAGATGCCCAGGAGCCCAGCTACACCTTC	CASSLDAQEPSYTF
TRBV13	TRBJ2-5	.	15	.	TGTGCCAGCAGCTTAATGGTGTCGGGATCAGAGACCCAGTACTTC	CASSLMVSGSETQYF
TRBV3-1	TRBJ2-4	.	15	.	TGTGCCAGCAGCCAAGGCAGGACATCCAAAAACATTCAGTACTTC	CASSQGRTSKNIQYF
TRBV7-2	TRBJ2-7	TRBD2	16	.	TGTGCCAGCAGCTTAACAGGACTAGCGGGAGCCCACGAGCAGTACTTC	CASSLTGLAGAHEQYF
TRBV25-1	TRBJ1-2	TRBD1	13	.	TGTGCCAGCTTGGACAGGGGTGCGAGTGGCTACACCTTC	CASLDRGASGYTF
TRBV29-1	TRBJ1-4	.	11	.	TGCAGCGCCAGGAATCCGGAAAAACTGTTTTTT	CSARNPEKLFF
TRBV29-1	TRBJ2-7	.	12	.	TGCAGCGCCCGGGACAACTCCTACGAGCAGTACTTC	CSARDNSYEQYF
TRBV6-2/TRBV6-3	TRBJ2-2	TRBD2	16	.	TGTGCCAGCAGTCGAACCGGACTAGCGGTAACCGGGGAGCTGTTTTTT	CASSRTGLAVTGELFF
TRBV29-1	TRBJ2-7	.	13	few	TGCAGCGTTGCCCGGGTCTCAACCTACGAGCAGTACTTC	CSVARVSTYEQYF
TRBV5-1	TRBJ1-5	.	13	.	TGCGCCAGCAGCGAGGGTCCGGAACGGCCCCAGCATTTT	CASSEGPERPQHF
TRBV27	TRBJ2-5	TRBD2	15	many	TGTGCCAGCGGGTTGACTAGCGGGAGTGGAGAGACCCAGTACTTC	CASGLTSGSGETQYF
TRBV20-1	TRBJ2-3	.	13	.	TGCAGCGTGACCGTACCTAGCACAGATACGCAGTATTTT	CSVTVPSTDTQYF
TRBV6-1	TRBJ1-2	.	12	many	TGTGCCAGCAGTGAAGCTTCTGATGGCTACACCTTC	CASSEASDGYTF
TRBV7-9	TRBJ2-7	.	18	.	TGTGCCAGCAGCTCCCGGGCCAGGGGCCGACTCATCGACTACGAGCAGTACTTC	CASSSRARGRLIDYEQYF
TRBV18	TRBJ1-4	.	16	.	TGTGCCAGCTCACCACAACAGGTTTCAACTAATGAAAAACTGTTTTTT	CASSPQQVSTNEKLFF
TRBV18	TRBJ1-4	.	13	.	TGTGCCAGCTCACCAGGGGGTAATGAAAAACCGTTTTTT	CASSPGGNEKPFF
TRBV6-2/TRBV6-3	TRBJ2-7	TRBD1	13	.	TGTGCCAGCAGGTCGACAGGGGACTACGAGCAGTACTTC	CASRSTGDYEQYF
TRBV27	TRBJ1-5	.	13	.	TGTGCCAGCAGTTGGGAGGGCAATCAGCCCCAGCATTTT	CASSWEGNQPQHF
TRBV27	TRBJ1-1	TRBD1	15	.	TGTGCCAGCAGTTGGGGGCCGGGACAGGGCACTGAAGCTTTCTTT	CASSWGPGQGTEAFF
TRBV7-9	TRBJ1-5	.	15	few	TGTGCCAGCAGCTTAGCGGGGGCTCAAGGTCAGCCCCAGCATTTT	CASSLAGAQGQPQHF
TRBV2	TRBJ1-2	TRBD1	13	many	TGTGCCAGGGGGAAAGACAGGGCCTATGGCTACACCTTC	CARGKDRAYGYTF
TRBV7-9	TRBJ1-1	.	17	.	TGTGCCAGCAGCCCTACTGAGGGGGGCGCGGAGTTTTTGGAAGCTTTCTTT	CASSPTEGGAEFLEAFF
TRBV28	TRBJ1-5	.	15	many	TGTGCCAGCACTCCCTTGGGGGGGCGCCTTCAGCCCCAGCATTTT	CASTPLGGRLQPQHF
TRBV28	TRBJ2-2	TRBD2	14	few	TGTGCCAGCAGTTTACCCACTAGCGCCGGGGAGCTGTTTTTT	CASSLPTSAGELFF
TRBV6-1	TRBJ1-1	.	17	.	TGTGCCAGCAGTAACAGCAGATTCAAAGGAATGAACACTGAAGCTTTCTTT	CASSNSRFKGMNTEAFF
TRBV20-1	TRBJ2-5	.	10	.	TGCAGTGCTGGGGAAGAGACCCAGTACTTC	CSAGEETQYF
TRBV3-1	TRBJ2-7	TRBD1	14	few	TGTGCCAGCAGCGGGCGGGACAGGAGCTACGAGCAGTACTTC	CASSGRDRSYEQYF
TRBV12-3/TRBV12-4	TRBJ1-1	.	12	many	TGTGCCAGCAGTTACCTAAACACTGAAGCTTTCTTT	CASSYLNTEAFF
TRBV6-2/TRBV6-3	TRBJ2-5	.	16	many	TGTGCCAGCAGTTATACTGGAGCTCGGAAAATGGAGACCCAGTACTTC	CASSYTGARKMETQYF
TRBV6-5	TRBJ2-2	.	16	few	TGTGCCAGCAGTTTGGAGTTCCCGGGACGGTCCGGGGAGCTGTTTTTT	CASSLEFPGRSGELFF
TRBV11-2	TRBJ2-4	TRBD2	16	many	TGTGCCAGCAGCTTAGGGTCTAGCGGGAAAAAAAACATTCAGTACTTC	CASSLGSSGKKNIQYF
TRBV12-3/TRBV12-4	TRBJ2-3	.	14	.	TGTGCCAGCAGTTTAGGCGGAAGCACAGATACGCAGTATTTT	CASSLGGSTDTQYF
TRBV5-5	TRBJ1-6	.	14	.	TGTGCCAGCAGCCCCACTTCATCCGGTTCACCCCTCCACTTT	CASSPTSSGSPLHF
TRBV18	TRBJ1-1	.	15	few	TGTGCCAGCTCACCACGGCCCGGTGGGGACACTGAAGCTTTCTTT	CASSPRPGGDTEAFF
TRBV6-5	TRBJ2-5	.	12	once	TGTGCCGGCAGTTATGGAGGAGAGACCCAGTACTTC	CAGSYGGETQYF
TRBV30	TRBJ1-6	.	14	.	TGTGCCTGGAGTGACTTATCAAGGGGTTCACCCCTCCACTTT	CAWSDLSRGSPLHF
TRBV5-1	TRBJ1-1	.	15	.	TGCGCCAGCAGCCCCGCGCGGGTGGGGAACACTGAAGCTTTCTTT	CASSPARVGNTEAFF
TRBV18	TRBJ1-1	.	16	few	TGTGCCAGCTCACCAGGGGGGGGCCATGGCTACACTGAAGCTTTCTTT	CASSPGGGHGYTEAFF
TRBV27	TRBJ2-3	TRBD1	14	few	TGTGCCAGCAGTCGGACAGGGGAGGCAGATACGCAGTATTTT	CASSRTGEADTQYF
TRBV10-3	TRBJ1-5	.	15	.	TGTGCCATCAGTGAGTCGACGGGGAGCAATCAGCCCCAGCATTTT	CAISESTGSNQPQHF
TRBV10-3	TRBJ2-2	.	13	few	TGTGCCATCAGACAATATAACACCGGGGAGCTGTTTTTT	CAIRQYNTGELFF